Listed below are T cell receptor beta chains from one sample, sequenced in a study of molecular identifiers for immune sequencing clone quantification. TCRdb re-called the PCR reads with MiXCR, one entry per CDR3 protein. Of approximately 630,000 distinct CDR3 sequences in the sample, 25% were seen once. Sequencing was done on a sample of naive CD8+ T cells from blood, with Jurkat cell RNA spiked in. The receptors here all came from a human donor in good health. Some libraries in this study had Jurkat cell RNA spiked in. Each CDR3 is given with its conserved first and last residue. The order of the fields is D gene, clone size, V gene, J gene, CDR3 protein, CDR3 DNA. The D gene is left open where the match is weak. Clone size is shown for a subset of rows, as once, few, many or a class of expanded clone.

TRBD1	.	TRBV4-3	TRBJ1-2	CASSQGEPGQGRGSYTF	TGCGCCAGCAGCCAAGGGGAACCGGGACAGGGCCGAGGTAGCTACACCTTC
.	.	TRBV5-6	TRBJ1-5	CASRLSHRFGPQHF	TGTGCCAGCCGCTTGTCCCACCGCTTTGGGCCCCAGCATTTT
TRBD2	.	TRBV7-3	TRBJ2-3	CASSDDPPNTSGRGDTQYF	TGTGCCAGCAGCGACGACCCACCCAATACTAGCGGGAGAGGAGATACGCAGTATTTT
.	.	TRBV12-3/TRBV12-4	TRBJ1-4	CASTRDRPATNEKLFF	TGTGCCAGCACACGTGACAGGCCTGCAACTAATGAAAAACTGTTTTTT
.	few	TRBV7-9	TRBJ2-5	CASSFGGVNGQETQYF	TGTGCCAGCAGCTTCGGAGGGGTGAACGGCCAAGAGACCCAGTACTTC
.	many	TRBV7-2	TRBJ2-1	CASSSPIYNEQFF	TGTGCCAGCAGCTCACCCATCTACAATGAGCAGTTCTTC
.	few	TRBV2	TRBJ2-7	CASTPFSSGSSYEQYF	TGTGCCAGCACCCCGTTTAGCTCGGGCAGTTCCTACGAGCAGTACTTC
.	.	TRBV19	TRBJ2-7	CASSIGSQASTYEQSF	TGTGCCAGTAGTATAGGTTCACAGGCGTCTACCTACGAGCAGTCCTTC
.	many	TRBV3-1	TRBJ1-2	CASSHETARYGYTF	TGTGCCAGCAGCCATGAGACAGCGCGCTATGGCTACACCTTC
.	few	TRBV16	TRBJ2-1	CASSQSRQAQFF	TGTGCCAGCAGCCAATCGCGGCAGGCCCAGTTCTTC
.	.	TRBV7-8	TRBJ2-7	CASSKTGNEQYF	TGTGCCAGCAGCAAAACAGGCAACGAGCAATACTTC
.	.	TRBV5-4	TRBJ2-1	CASGTDRYNEQFF	TGTGCCAGCGGCACCGACAGATACAATGAGCAGTTCTTC
.	few	TRBV4-1	TRBJ2-1	CASSRVSGYYNEQFF	TGCGCCAGCAGCCGAGTGAGCGGATACTACAATGAGCAGTTCTTC
.	many	TRBV4-1	TRBJ2-3	CASSGGMASDTQYF	TGCGCCAGCAGTGGGGGGATGGCTTCAGATACGCAGTATTTT
TRBD1	few	TRBV5-8	TRBJ1-1	CASSPQGARTEAFF	TGTGCCAGCAGCCCACAGGGGGCGCGCACTGAAGCTTTCTTT
TRBD1	many	TRBV4-1	TRBJ1-4	CASSPETGGNEKLFF	TGCGCCAGCAGCCCAGAGACAGGGGGGAATGAAAAACTGTTTTTT